This is a list of T cell receptor beta chains from one sample in a study of T cell repertoires in cytomegalovirus infection. Their antigens are not known. TCRdb fed the reads into MiXCR, producing one record per CDR3 protein. Counted here are fewer than 900,000 distinct CDR3 sequences, approximately 32% occurring once; the ten biggest clones make up around 13%. The specimen was cultured CD8+ T cells from PBMCs, collected from culture after CMV antigen stimulation. The origin of the receptors is a human donor in good health (CMV status not recorded). Some clones in this sample may be carry-over from other donors' samples. Both conserved end residues are part of each CDR3. D genes are given only for firm matches. Expanded clones are given a class, and other clones once, few, many or no size at all.

-	TRBV18	TRBJ1-2	-	TGTGTCAGCTCCACACGAGGCGAAGTGGGCGGCTACACCTTC	CVSSTRGEVGGYTF
-	TRBV6-5	TRBJ1-1	once	TGTGCCAGCATTTTGTCGCCCCTGGGGTCCCAGGCTGAAGCTTTCTTT	CASILSPLGSQAEAFF
-	TRBV19	TRBJ1-1	-	TGTGCCAGTAGTACCCGCGGACCCGGGCGGCGCACTGAAGCTTTCTTT	CASSTRGPGRRTEAFF
-	TRBV12-3/TRBV12-4	TRBJ2-3	-	TGTGCCAGCAGCTCTCTAAGCCATAGCACAGATACGCAGTATTTT	CASSSLSHSTDTQYF
-	TRBV20-1	TRBJ2-7	few	TGCAGTGCGCGAAGGGGGTCCGAGCAGTACTTC	CSARRGSEQYF
-	TRBV4-1	TRBJ2-2	few	TGCGCCAGCAGCCTGGACTGGGACACCGGGGAGCTGTTTTTT	CASSLDWDTGELFF
TRBD2	TRBV7-8	TRBJ2-3	few	TGTGCCAGCAGCTTACAGGGAGGGGGCACAGATACGCAGTATTTT	CASSLQGGGTDTQYF
-	TRBV28	TRBJ1-1	many	TGTGCCAGCGGGCGCACGACTGAAGCTTTCTTT	CASGRTTEAFF
TRBD2	TRBV13	TRBJ2-5	-	TGTGCCAGCAGCTTCGGGAGCGGGGGGGGTAAGACCCAGTACTTC	CASSFGSGGGKTQYF
TRBD1	TRBV5-4	TRBJ2-2	-	TGTGCCAGCTCCATCCCAGGGACAGGGGTCACCGGGGAGCTGTTTTTT	CASSIPGTGVTGELFF
-	TRBV7-3	TRBJ1-1	few	TGTGCCAGCAGCTCCCTGGGACACCAGAACACTGAAGCTTTCTTT	CASSSLGHQNTEAFF
-	TRBV10-1	TRBJ2-7	-	TGCGCCAGCAGTGAAATGGACAGCCCCTACGAGCAGTACTTC	CASSEMDSPYEQYF
-	TRBV12-3/TRBV12-4	TRBJ2-7	few	TGTGCCAGCAGTTCGGACGGTACCTACGAGCAGTACTTC	CASSSDGTYEQYF
-	TRBV6-2/TRBV6-3	TRBJ2-5	-	TGTGCCAGCAGTTCGAAGAGGTACCAAGAGACCCAGTACTTC	CASSSKRYQETQYF
-	TRBV6-8	TRBJ1-2	-	TGTGCCAGCAGTTACTCGAAACAGAACCAGACACCCCATTTAGCTAACTATGGCTACACCTTC	CASSYSKQNQTPHLANYGYTF
TRBD1	TRBV7-8	TRBJ1-2	many	TGTGCCAGCAGCTCTGAACGGACAGGGGTTTACTATGGCTACACCTTC	CASSSERTGVYYGYTF
-	TRBV6-5	TRBJ2-3	-	TGTGCCAGCAGACCAGGGGAGACTAGCACAGATACGCAGTATTTT	CASRPGETSTDTQYF
TRBD1	TRBV12-3/TRBV12-4	TRBJ1-2	many	TGTGCCAGCAGTTTCGGACAGGGGTACTATGGCTACACCTTC	CASSFGQGYYGYTF
TRBD1	TRBV5-6	TRBJ2-3	-	TGTGCCAGCAGCTCGGACAGGAAGCAGTATTTT	CASSSDRKQYF
-	TRBV19	TRBJ1-4	-	TGTGCCAGTTCTTGGGCGAGGACATTTGATGAAAAACTGTTTTTT	CASSWARTFDEKLFF
TRBD2	TRBV4-3	TRBJ2-2	-	TGCGCCAGCAGCCAAGACGGGGGGGGATACACCGGGGAGCTGTTTTTT	CASSQDGGGYTGELFF